This T cell receptor (beta chain) emerged from a study of a mutant IDH1 vaccine in newly diagnosed glioma (dated by TCRdb to the early 2020s). With regard to the full study: Across visits V03 through V10, patients got a total of eight vaccinations, given in weeks 1, 3, 5, 7, 11, 15, 19 and 23. Six visits were used for peripheral blood collection: V03 (baseline), V05, V07, V10, V12 and V13. Prior to enrollment, standard therapy consisting of radiotherapy alone, temozolomide alone, or radiochemotherapy with temozolomide had been administered to patients, with the combination being received by most patients. Of the approximately 35 treated patients, approximately 60% were male and roughly 38% were female, and a mean age of 40.4 years was recorded. Longitudinal TCRB deep sequencing was done for 25 to 30 treated patients, wherever samples were available for exploratory analyses. Vaccination started 4-6 weeks after radiotherapy alone, or was given together with temozolomide cycles in the groups whose treatment included chemotherapy. Summary of the overall study and its limitations: Vaccine-induced immune responses across multiple MHC alleles were detected in 93.3% of patients. Pseudoprogression seemed to be unrelated to changes in the top peripheral T cell clonotypes found by TCRB sequencing. Selection of PBMC samples for TCRB deep sequencing was based on availability. The authors stated that sample limitations prevented analyses of patient blood samples from being reproduced.

Comment on this clone: Its antigen remains unidentified. No base quality information exists; no much larger clone differs at one position.

Looking up the germline V gene yields CDR1 MNHEY and CDR2 SVGAGI. From the cysteine through the phenylalanine, the CDR3 covers 13 amino acids. Of all the DNA, just the CDR3 is kept, 39 bases in frame from base 1. The V end loses 6 bases and the J end loses 9 bases, and a stretch of 15 bases separates them. Receptor libraries were prepared by the immunoSEQ multiplex PCR assay. Following the manufacturer's protocol, the hsTCRB Kit was used to amplify rearranged TCR beta chain sequences. TCRB libraries were sequenced on an Illumina MiSeq. Per the source publication's procedure: The proprietary platform of the kit vendor was used for demultiplexing, trimming and gene mapping. TCRdb re-hosts the immuneACCESS table, in-frame sequences only. Its copies lack some clones; in the studies checked, an unresolved V gene accounts for under half of them, and the cause for the rest is not known. That table furnishes V, J and clone size, whereas the DNA furnished D and trimming. Counted in this sample were tens of thousands of clones; around 81% of them appeared once. Jointly, the top ten make up roughly 6.3% of the sample.

Sample time point, as interpreted from the label and publication: week 23, last vaccination. A 20-mer mutant IDH1 peptide at 300 micrograms in Montanide made up each vaccine dose, which was injected subcutaneously together with topical imiquimod. Donors had newly diagnosed WHO grade 3 or 4 IDH1-mutant astrocytomas with loss of nuclear ATRX. The samples were drawn from NOA16, a multicentre, single-arm, open-label phase I trial in Germany that tested a mutant IDH1 peptide vaccine in humans for the first time. Genomic DNA for TCRB sequencing was extracted from EDTA blood using the DNeasy Blood and Tissue Kit.

The receptor comes from a woman aged 40-49 years with glioma. Some clones in this sample may be carry-over from other donors' samples. Rearrangement joined TRBV6-5 to TRBJ1-5; no D gene call is confident. The specimen was PBMCs, collected from a glioma patient whose treatment included an IDH1 peptide vaccine. CDR3 loop: CASRRASGRPQHF. The bases are TGTGCCAGCAGGAGGGCCTCCGGGAGGCCCCAGCATTTT.